The 30 T cell receptor beta chains given below trace back to one sample, sequenced in a study of shared clonotypes between healthy human individuals. This table comes from immunoSEQ multiplex PCR, and its TCRdb copy is limited to in-frame clones, with some not included. The table has roughly 2 million clones, 90% to 95% seen once. The sequenced sample consisted of naive CD4+ T cells sorted from blood. The subset was: CD45RA+ positively selected. All receptors derive from a man in his late teens or twenties in good health.

The chain recombines TRBV5-8 with TRBJ1-2; no firm D call. The V gene's germline CDR1 is SGHTS and CDR2 YDEGEE. The CDR3 is 15 residues long. The germline V and J ends were trimmed by 2 bases and 1 base, with 12 bases remaining between them. Here the CDR3 reads CASSLYNLLNYGYTF. The CDR3 DNA sequence: TGTGCCAGCAGCTTATATAACCTCCTTAACTATGGCTACACCTTC.

This clone was counted a single time. The V call is TRBV2, the J call TRBJ1-5; 8 bases fit TRBD1. The germline V gene has CDR1 SNHLY and CDR2 FYNNEI. J lost 1 base, V lost 6 bases, and 5 bases had no gene match. The length of the CDR3 is 15 residues. The chain's CDR3 is CASRARQGSNQPQHF. CDR3 coding DNA: TGTGCCAGCAGGGCGAGACAGGGGAGCAATCAGCCCCAGCATTTT.

The rearrangement uses TRBV5-6 and TRBJ1-2, with 8 bases aligning to TRBD1. Germline CDR1 SGHDT, CDR2 YYEEEE. The V gene end was trimmed by 4 bases and the J gene end by 4 bases; junction bases not matched to a gene: 6. This CDR3 region has 14 residues. The CDR3 bases are TGTGCCAGCAGCGGCCGGGACAGGAGCTATGGCTACACCTTC. It translates to CASSGRDRSYGYTF. Combining the CDR3 with reference TRBV5-6 and TRBJ1-2 gives the whole variable domain DAGVTQSPTHLIKTRGQQVTLRCSPKSGHDTVSWYQQALGQGPQFIFQYYEEEERQRGNFPDRFSGHQFPNYSSELNVNALLLGDSALYLCASSGRDRSYGYTFGSGTRLTVV.

The chain links TRBV7-6 to TRBJ2-3, with no clear D. The CDR3 contains 14 residues. V lost 0 bases, J lost 4 bases, and 8 bases lay in between. CDR1 is SGHVS, CDR2 FNYEAQ, per germline. The CDR3 bases are TGTGCCAGCAGCTTAGCGCCCTTCGCAGATACGCAGTATTTT. It translates to CASSLAPFADTQYF.

The V and J genes are TRBV9 and TRBJ1-2; tentatively, D is TRBD1 (5 bases). The CDR3 totals 14 residues. Germline V gives CDR1 SGDLS, CDR2 YYNGEE. V dropped 5 bases and J dropped 0 bases, with 11 bases sitting between them. CDR3 nucleotides: TGTGCCAGCAGAGGGCAGGGTTCTAACTATGGCTACACCTTC. This gives the protein CASRGQGSNYGYTF.

The V call is TRBV28, the J call TRBJ1-6, with D maybe TRBD1 (5 bases). V was shortened by 5 bases and J by 12 bases, with 11 bases between the two germline ends. Germline V gene data show CDR1 as MDHEN and CDR2 as SYDVKM. The CDR3 totals 12 residues. CDR3 coding DNA: TGTGCCAGCAGTGGGCAGGGCCGACCCCTCCACTTT. Protein: CASSGQGRPLHF.

The chain recombines TRBV6-1 with TRBJ1-5; possible D gene TRBD1, 6 bases. V was clipped by 5 bases and J by 4 bases, with 12 bases between them. Per the germline V gene, CDR1 is MNHNS and CDR2 is SASEGT. This CDR3 is 14 amino acids long. CDR3 DNA: TGTGCCAGCAGTCAGGGGCCCAGAAATCAGCCCCAGCATTTT. This translates into CASSQGPRNQPQHF.

J is TRBJ1-2 and V is TRBV10-3; 9 bases align to TRBD1. CDR1 is ENHRY and CDR2 is SYGVKD in the germline V gene. The length of the CDR3 is 16 residues. Trimming cost V 0 bases and J 3 bases; bases outside gene matches: 5. Here the CDR3 DNA reads TGTGCCATCAGTGAGTCGGAGGACAGGGGAGACTATGGCTACACCTTC. As protein: CAISESEDRGDYGYTF.

The chain links TRBV10-3 to TRBJ2-5; no clear D. The CDR3 covers 12 residues. Germline V gene sequence: CDR1 ENHRY, CDR2 SYGVKD. Between the trimmed V and J ends, which lost 4 bases and 2 bases, there was a span of 5 bases. The CDR3 coding sequence is TGTGCCATCAGTGCAGTTCAAGAGACCCAGTACTTC. Encoded protein: CAISAVQETQYF.

The rearrangement joins TRBV19 to TRBJ2-5; TRBD2 aligns across 12 bases. The CDR3 loop spans 15 amino acids. Germline CDR1 LNHDA, CDR2 SQIVND (reference sequence). With 5 bases clipped from V and 2 bases from J, the junction kept 3 bases outside the gene matches. The CDR3 DNA reads as TGTGCCAGTAGTTTCCTAGCGGGGGGGCAAGAGACCCAGTACTTC. Its translation: CASSFLAGGQETQYF.

This chain links TRBV7-3 with TRBJ2-7; 14 bases fit TRBD2. This CDR3 is 17 amino acids long. The germline gives CDR1 SGHTA, CDR2 FQGTGA. With 5 bases clipped from V and 0 bases from J, the junction kept 6 bases outside the gene matches. The CDR3 reads CASSPGLAGDDSYEQYF. The CDR3 nucleotides are TGTGCCAGCAGCCCGGGACTAGCGGGGGACGACTCCTACGAGCAGTACTTC.

The rearrangement joins TRBV20-1 to TRBJ2-1, with unresolved D. CDR1 DFQATT and CDR2 SNEGSKA come from the germline V gene (reference sequence). Trimming took off 3 bases at V and 8 bases at J, with 8 bases between the two ends. The CDR3 loop spans 11 amino acids. The CDR3: CSASPEYEQFF. Written as DNA, the CDR3 is TGCAGTGCTAGCCCGGAGTATGAGCAGTTCTTC.

This clone was detected only a few times. Other DNA sequences of this sample code for an identical CDR3. The chain couples TRBV6-5 to TRBJ1-2; TRBD1 might be the D (6 bases). Germline V gives CDR1 MNHEY, CDR2 SVGAGI. V lost 2 bases, J lost 7 bases, and 11 bases lay in between. There are 13 residues in the CDR3. The CDR3, as DNA: TGTGCCAGCAGTTACCTGGGGGGCTCTGGCTACACCTTC. Translating it yields CASSYLGGSGYTF.

The CDR3 protein is CASSQVAGYNEQFF. As DNA, the CDR3 is TGCGCCAGCAGCCAGGTAGCGGGGTACAATGAGCAGTTCTTC. The chain is built from TRBV4-1 and TRBJ2-1; 8 bases map to TRBD2. This CDR3 is 14 amino acids long. From germline, CDR1 is MGHRA and CDR2 YSYEKL. V lost 3 bases and J lost 4; bases outside the gene matches: 2.

The chain recombines TRBV7-2 with TRBJ1-5; weak D call: TRBD1 (6 bases). This CDR3 spans 15 amino acids. Trimming stripped 5 bases from V and 6 bases from J, with 17 bases between. CDR1 and CDR2 (germline): SGHTA, FQGNSA. The CDR3 here is CASSVATGLIQPQHF. The CDR3 DNA reads TGTGCCAGCAGCGTCGCCACAGGGTTGATTCAGCCCCAGCATTTT.

The chain links TRBV28 to TRBJ1-3; D gene unclear. The CDR3 runs to 14 residues. V shed 8 bases and J shed 4 bases, with 15 bases lying between them. In germline, CDR1 is MDHEN, CDR2 SYDVKM. The chain's CDR3 is CASGQNLEGNTIYF. The CDR3 coding sequence is TGTGCCAGCGGGCAGAACTTGGAAGGAAACACCATATATTTT.

The chain has TRBV5-8 and TRBJ1-2; the match to TRBD1 covers 12 bases. V shed 7 bases and J 4 bases; nucleotides not matched to a gene: 14. The CDR3 runs to 17 residues. Germline CDR1 SGHTS, CDR2 YDEGEE. The DNA for the CDR3 is TGTGCCAGCGCCCCGGGGGACAGGGGGCTGGGGGGCTATGGCTACACCTTC. Translating it yields CASAPGDRGLGGYGYTF.

This chain uses TRBV19 with TRBJ2-3; D remains unclear. The germline gives CDR1 LNHDA, CDR2 SQIVND (reference sequence). The CDR3 runs to 14 residues. Trimming removed 7 bases at V and 4 bases at J, with 15 bases between. In DNA, the CDR3 is TGTGCCAGTACTATCAACGACCAGGCAGATACGCAGTATTTT. Protein: CASTINDQADTQYF.

The chain uses TRBV30 and TRBJ1-1; D unclear. Germline V lookup: CDR1 GTSNPN, CDR2 SVGIG (reference sequence). Trimming shortened V by 4 bases and J by 1 base, and 10 bases separated the two germline ends. The length of the CDR3 is 13 residues. CDR3 region: CAWKETANTEAFF. The CDR3 bases are TGTGCCTGGAAAGAGACGGCGAACACTGAAGCTTTCTTT.

The genes are TRBV2 and TRBJ1-2; 8 bases line up with TRBD1. The germline V gene has CDR1 SNHLY and CDR2 FYNNEI. V lost 6 bases, J lost 3 bases, and 9 bases stayed unmatched. The CDR3 has 15 amino acids. The CDR3 DNA follows: TGTGCCAGCAGGGACAGGGCGGGGATCGACTATGGCTACACCTTC. It yields the protein CASRDRAGIDYGYTF.

There are a few counts of this clone. The rearrangement joins TRBV30 to TRBJ1-6; TRBD1 is a possible D gene (6 bases). The CDR3 has 13 residues. V lost 5 bases to trimming and J lost 10 bases, with 15 bases between them. Germline CDR1 is GTSNPN and CDR2 is SVGIG (reference sequence). Written as DNA, the CDR3 is TGTGCCTGGTTTAAGGGGGTCGGGTCACCCCTCCACTTT. Translation: CAWFKGVGSPLHF.

The chain employs TRBV5-6 and TRBJ2-2; D unresolved. Trimming left V 2 bases short and J 4 bases short, with 12 bases between. The CDR3 has 15 amino acids. CDR1 and CDR2 (germline): SGHDT, YYEEEE. The CDR3 nucleotides read TGTGCCAGCAGCTTTGAATTGCGGCCCACCGGGGAGCTGTTTTTT. Its protein product is CASSFELRPTGELFF.

The V call is TRBV7-2, the J call TRBJ2-1, with no clear D. Germline CDR1 and CDR2: SGHTA and FQGNSA. Trimming took off 8 bases at V and 9 bases at J, with 20 bases between the two ends. This CDR3 is 14 amino acids long. CDR3 nucleotides: TGTGCCAGCCGCGAAGGCCCAGGTTCGGGTGAGCAGTTCTTC. It yields the protein CASREGPGSGEQFF.

This rearrangement joins TRBV19 to TRBJ2-7; D is unresolved. This CDR3 spans 12 amino acids. Germline V lookup: CDR1 LNHDA, CDR2 SQIVND (reference sequence). Trimming pared 1 base from V and 2 bases from J, leaving 3 bases between. CDR3 coding DNA: TGTGCCAGTAGTATAGTCCCCTACGAGCAGTACTTC. Protein: CASSIVPYEQYF. Together with reference TRBV19 and TRBJ2-7, the CDR3 gives the full variable domain: DGGITQSPKYLFRKEGQNVTLSCEQNLNHDAMYWYRQDPGQGLRLIYYSQIVNDFQKGDIAEGYSVSREKKESFPLTVTSAQKNPTAFYLCASSIVPYEQYFGPGTRLTVT.

The chain carries TRBV30 and TRBJ1-1, with D maybe TRBD1 (5 bases). V was cut by 1 base and J by 4 bases, with 10 bases left in between. Germline CDR1 reads GTSNPN; CDR2 reads SVGIG (reference sequence). The CDR3 runs 13 residues. Here the CDR3 reads CAWSAQEGTEAFF. The CDR3 DNA is TGTGCCTGGAGTGCACAGGAGGGCACTGAAGCTTTCTTT.

J is TRBJ1-3 and V is TRBV7-8, with 8 bases that match TRBD1. Germline trimming cut 3 bases from V and 3 bases from J; bases unmatched to any gene: 10. Looked up from germline, CDR1 is SGHVS and CDR2 is FQNEAQ. This CDR3 region has 17 residues. The CDR3 DNA sequence: TGTGCCAGCAGCTTTACAAAGGACAGGGAGGGTGGAAACACCATATATTTT. The encoded protein is CASSFTKDREGGNTIYF.

The V and J genes are TRBV6-5 and TRBJ1-2; no clear D gene. The ends were cut back, 5 bases at V and 8 bases at J, with 12 bases in the middle. Germline V CDR1 and CDR2: MNHEY, SVGAGI. CDR3 length: 12 amino acids. CDR3 protein: CASSEAVRGYTF. The CDR3 nucleotides read TGTGCCAGCAGTGAGGCTGTTCGAGGCTACACCTTC.

V gene TRBV14 combines with J gene TRBJ2-7; D unclear. The CDR3 contains 12 residues. The V end was cut by 1 base, the J end by 3 bases, with 4 bases between. Looked up from germline, CDR1 is SGHDN and CDR2 is FVKESK. CDR3 in DNA: TGTGCCAGCAGCCAAGGAGGCTACGAGCAGTACTTC. It is translated as CASSQGGYEQYF.

This rearrangement joins TRBV10-3 to TRBJ1-4; D is ambiguous. V was pared by 3 bases and J by 12 bases, with 17 bases between. Germline V gives CDR1 ENHRY, CDR2 SYGVKD. This CDR3 contains 14 residues. Here the CDR3 reads CAISDNKLNEQLFF. CDR3 coding DNA: TGTGCCATCAGTGACAATAAGCTGAATGAGCAACTGTTTTTT.

This chain links TRBV5-1 with TRBJ1-6, with D possibly being TRBD1 (5 bases). This CDR3 is built from 16 residues. V dropped 1 base and J dropped 4 bases, with 12 bases sitting between them. Germline CDR1 is SGHRS and CDR2 is YFSETQ. CDR3 nucleotides: TGCGCCAGCAGCTTGAACGACCAGGGATATAATTCACCCCTCCACTTT. Its translation: CASSLNDQGYNSPLHF. Full variable domain (outside the CDR3, taken from reference TRBV5-1 and TRBJ1-6): KAGVTQTPRYLIKTRGQQVTLSCSPISGHRSVSWYQQTPGQGLQFLFEYFSETQRNKGNFPGRFSGRQFSNSRSEMNVSTLELGDSALYLCASSLNDQGYNSPLHFGNGTRLTVT.